This T cell receptor beta chain is drawn from a study of cytomegalovirus exposure and HLA in healthy donors. The study's findings and limits: A later analysis found common viral pathogens apparently linked to several of the most significant clusters. Researchers had no immune exposure information except CMV serostatus available.

The CDR3 runs 14 residues. Germline V CDR1 and CDR2: SGHTA, FQGNSA. V lost 5 bases and J lost 6, with 17 bases in between. This clone occurred a few times. Its antigen is as yet unknown. Researchers ran the PCR with 60 Vbeta and 13 Jbeta primers. Here immunoSEQ multiplex PCR was the method, and the copy in TCRdb shows in-frame clones only, minus some. The table includes roughly 150,000 clones, about three quarters detected once. The source material was PBMCs. This clonotype originated in a female donor in good health and CMV-seronegative. V gene TRBV7-2 combines with J gene TRBJ2-7; maybe TRBD1 (6 bases). The CDR3 nucleotides are TGTGCCAGCAGCCTCCGACAGGATCTAGGCGAGCAGTACTTC. Translation gives CASSLRQDLGEQYF.